This entry describes one T cell receptor beta chain. The sample originates from a study of cytomegalovirus exposure and HLA in healthy donors. The CDR3 contains 17 residues. Germline trimming cut 3 bases from V and 2 bases from J; bases unmatched to any gene: 11. The V gene's germline CDR1 is KGHSH and CDR2 LQKENI. PCR amplification relied on 60 Vbeta primers (plus 13 Jbeta primers). Only in-frame clones appear in the TCRdb table, and some are missing; sequencing was by immunoSEQ multiplex PCR. The sample lists 200,000 to 250,000 clones, 60% to 85% occurring once. The sequenced material came from PBMCs. This chain joins TRBV18 and TRBJ2-3, with 7 positions matching TRBD2. The TCR comes from a man aged 35 to 55 in good health and CMV-seronegative. CDR3 amino acids: CASSPAVGGGDTDTQYF. In DNA form, the CDR3 reads TGTGCCAGCTCACCGGCGGTCGGCGGGGGAGACACAGATACGCAGTATTTT.